The 6 T cell receptor beta chains in this list originate from one sample, sequenced in a study of vaccination effects on CD4 cells after COVID-19. Before any sequencing was done, the ViraFEST assay used viral peptide pools to expand antigen-specific CD4+ T cells. A roughly ten-day culture period preceded the isolation of CD4+ T cells. PCR confirmed that the person was infected with SARS-CoV-2 between March and December 2020. Each participant received a vaccine that was either BNT162b2 or mRNA-1273, given as two doses. For these receptors, no antigen is known. Data came from immunoSEQ multiplex PCR; TCRdb stores just in-frame clones and leaves some out. The table records more than 15,000 clones, approximately 82% of them present only once. Sequenced material: CD4+ T cells from PBMCs cultured with SARS-CoV-2 spike peptides, taken after COVID-19 vaccination. The receptors here all came from a human donor who had a prior SARS-CoV-2 infection.

A few counts support this clone. The chain uses TRBV5-1 and TRBJ1-1; D uncertain. CDR3 size: 15 residues. The germline V gene has CDR1 SGHRS and CDR2 YFSETQ. V dropped 0 bases and J dropped 5 bases, with 14 bases sitting between them. This CDR3 reads CASSLAIGRLTEAFF. CDR3 nucleotide sequence: TGCGCCAGCAGCTTGGCGATAGGACGCCTGACTGAAGCTTTCTTT.

J is TRBJ2-7 and V is TRBV6-6, with 7 bases identical to TRBD2. Looked up from germline, CDR1 is MNHNY and CDR2 is SVGAGI (reference sequence). This CDR3 spans 15 amino acids. With V trimmed by 6 bases and J by 4 bases, 12 bases remained unmatched. This CDR3 is CASRADRDYSYEQYF. The CDR3 bases are TGTGCCAGCAGGGCCGACCGGGACTACAGTTACGAGCAGTACTTC.

This sequence joins TRBV19 and TRBJ1-3; no clear D. Trimming pared 5 bases from V and 0 bases from J, leaving 14 bases between. In germline, CDR1 is LNHDA, CDR2 SQIVND (reference sequence). The CDR3 has 16 amino acids. CDR3 region: CASSVDTPISGNTIYF. The CDR3 region has the DNA TGTGCCAGTAGTGTCGACACTCCTATCTCTGGAAACACCATATATTTT.

The chain employs TRBV7-9 and TRBJ2-3, with 7 bases fitting TRBD1. Unmatched junction bases numbered 1, after V lost 0 bases and J lost 1 base. Germline V gene sequence: CDR1 SEHNR, CDR2 FQNEAQ (reference sequence). The CDR3 loop spans 15 amino acids. CDR3 coding DNA: TGTGCCAGCAGCTTAGCAAGGGGGCGCACAGATACGCAGTATTTT. Encoded protein: CASSLARGRTDTQYF.

On this clone: The junction departs from germline at one end; a sequencing error may be responsible. This chain uses TRBV2 with TRBJ1-2; D remains unclear. The CDR3 runs to 10 residues. The germline gives CDR1 SNHLY, CDR2 FYNNEI. This chain's CDR3 is CASGEYGYTF. Written as DNA, the CDR3 is TGTGCCAGCGGTGAATATGGCTACACCTTC.

The chain employs TRBV5-1 and TRBJ2-4, with TRBD1 identical over 7 bases. The J segment lost 6 bases and the V segment lost 3 bases, leaving 9 bases of the junction unmatched. The V gene's germline CDR1 is SGHRS and CDR2 YFSETQ. The CDR3 spans 15 residues. As DNA, the CDR3 is TGCGCCAGCAGCTCGACCGACAGGGCGGGAAACATTCAGTACTTC. This translates into CASSSTDRAGNIQYF.